This T cell receptor (beta chain) was documented in a study of beta chain features in type 1 diabetes. The study's findings and limits: Small HLA sub-analyses could not settle whether HLA shapes TCRB rearrangement. People with Type 1 diabetes carried modestly yet significantly shorter TCRB CDR3s in all four CD4+ subsets.

The germline CDR1 and CDR2 sequences are SGHNT and YYREEE (reference sequence). V lost 0 bases to trimming and J lost 7 bases, with 7 bases between them. The CDR3 loop spans 13 amino acids. As every portion of the isolated RNA was reverse transcribed, the sequencing read expressed TCRB transcripts. Profiling relied on immunoSEQ multiplex PCR, and the TCRdb table lists in-frame clones only, not all of them. The table records just under 150,000 clones, roughly 10% of them present only once. There are a few counts of this clone. Its antigen is undetermined. The source is a man between 18 and 35 years old in good health. The sample taken for sequencing was naive CD4+ T cells from blood. V and J are TRBV5-4 and TRBJ1-4; D unclear. The CDR3 DNA reads as TGTGCCAGCAGCTTGGGCATTAGTGAAAAACTGTTTTTT. It encodes CASSLGISEKLFF.